These 18 T cell receptor beta chains originate from one sample sequenced in a study of T cells after yellow fever vaccination. TCRdb passed the 5' RACE reads through MiXCR, listing each CDR3 protein once. The table lists 320,000 or so distinct CDR3 sequences, approximately 8% of them singletons. The sample in question was PBMCs, obtained around 45 days after the first yellow fever vaccination. The source of these receptors is a man younger than 30 who received the YFV17D yellow fever vaccine.

This clonotype was counted only a few times. The rearrangement joins TRBV12-3 or TRBV12-4 to TRBJ1-1; D is perhaps TRBD1 (6 bases). This CDR3 spans 13 amino acids. V was shortened by 3 bases and J by 7 bases, with 12 bases between the two germline ends. The CDR3 spells CASSFPGQLEAFF. CDR3 sequence (DNA): TGTGCCAGCAGTTTCCCCGGACAGCTTGAAGCTTTCTTT.

This clonotype was counted only a few times. The V call is TRBV5-1, the J call TRBJ2-7; 8 nucleotides match TRBD1. Germline CDR1 is SGHRS and CDR2 is YFSETQ. CDR3 length equals 15 residues. Trimming cost V 0 bases and J 3 bases; bases outside gene matches: 5. The CDR3 coding sequence is TGCGCCAGCAGCTTGGGGACAGGGTCCGTCTACGAGCAGTACTTC. It is translated as CASSLGTGSVYEQYF.

This clonotype was counted a few times. This rearrangement joins TRBV20-1 to TRBJ2-2, with 9 positions matching TRBD2. This CDR3 comprises 18 residues. The V gene end was trimmed by 2 bases and the J gene end by 4 bases; junction bases not matched to a gene: 14. CDR1 is DFQATT, CDR2 SNEGSKA, per germline (reference sequence). CDR3: CSARKPTQASGTTGELFF. For the CDR3, the DNA is TGCAGTGCTAGAAAACCAACCCAGGCTAGCGGGACCACCGGGGAGCTGTTTTTT.

This clonotype was observed a handful of times. The chain recombines TRBV7-3 with TRBJ1-2, with 11 bases matching TRBD1. With 4 bases clipped from V and 3 bases from J, the junction kept 7 bases outside the gene matches. The CDR3 runs 16 residues. The V gene's germline CDR1 is SGHTA and CDR2 FQGTGA. The CDR3 spells CASSSIRTGGYYGYTF. The DNA for the CDR3 is TGTGCCAGCAGCTCCATCAGGACAGGGGGCTACTATGGCTACACCTTC.

This clonotype was detected a few times. The chain links TRBV6-1 to TRBJ1-1; 9 nucleotides align to TRBD1. Germline V lookup: CDR1 MNHNS, CDR2 SASEGT. The CDR3 has 15 amino acids. Unmatched junction bases numbered 13, after V lost 11 bases and J lost 3 bases. CDR3 loop: CAAFQLQGADTEAFF. The CDR3 nucleotides read TGTGCCGCCTTCCAATTACAGGGGGCGGACACTGAAGCTTTCTTT.

This chain connects TRBV11-2 to TRBJ1-2; D not certain. The length of the CDR3 is 15 residues. Looked up from germline, CDR1 is SGHAT and CDR2 is FQNNGV. V lost 2 bases, J lost 1 base, and 11 bases lay in between. CDR3 DNA sequence: TGTGCCAGCAGCTTACTTACTATTTTTAACTATGGCTACACCTTC. Encoded protein: CASSLLTIFNYGYTF.

This clonotype has only a few counts. The chain recombines TRBV6-5 with TRBJ2-1; 8 bases agree with TRBD1. The V and J ends lost 6 bases and 7 bases, in that order; junction bases with no gene match: 11. The CDR3 spans 15 residues. Germline CDR1 and CDR2: MNHEY and SVGAGI. The CDR3 protein is CASRLRWTGRNEQFF. DNA of the CDR3: TGTGCCAGCAGATTAAGATGGACAGGGCGGAATGAGCAGTTCTTC.

V is TRBV5-5 and J is TRBJ2-7; the D is unclear. V was clipped by 2 bases and J by 2 bases, with 11 bases between them. Germline lookup yields CDR1 SGHKS and CDR2 YYEKEE (reference sequence). This CDR3 comprises 14 residues. The DNA of the CDR3 is TGTGCCAGCAGCTTTGAGCGCCCGCCCTACGAGCAGTACGTC. Translating it yields CASSFERPPYEQYV.

V gene TRBV4-3 combines with J gene TRBJ2-2, with D uncertain. The CDR3 covers 13 residues. The V and J ends lost 0 bases and 7 bases respectively, with 6 bases between them. Germline CDR1 is LGHNA and CDR2 is YSLEER. The CDR3 sequence: CASSQERLGELFF. For the CDR3, the DNA is TGCGCCAGCAGCCAAGAACGCCTCGGGGAGCTGTTTTTT.

V is TRBV5-5 and J is TRBJ1-1; 9 bases are a match to TRBD1. Trimming cost V 4 bases and J 4 bases; bases outside gene matches: 11. This CDR3 is 16 amino acids long. The germline V gene has CDR1 SGHKS and CDR2 YYEKEE (reference sequence). CDR3 sequence: CASSPQGTGWGTEAFF. CDR3 in DNA: TGTGCCAGCAGCCCCCAGGGGACAGGGTGGGGCACTGAAGCTTTCTTT.

The gene calls are TRBV4-3 and TRBJ2-7, with 8 positions matching TRBD1. In germline, CDR1 is LGHNA, CDR2 YSLEER. The CDR3 loop spans 15 amino acids. J was trimmed by 4 bases and V by 2 bases; bases with no gene match: 7. Here the CDR3 DNA reads TGCGCCAGCAGCCAATACTTAACAGGGGGATACGAGCAGTACTTC. It is translated as CASSQYLTGGYEQYF.

CDR3 coding DNA: TGCGCCAGCAGTAGGAGTAGCTCCTATAATTCACCCCTCCACTTT. Translation: CASSRSSSYNSPLHF. V usage is TRBV4-3 and J usage is TRBJ1-6; no clear D. V lost 6 bases and J 0 bases, leaving 9 bases between the germline ends. The CDR3 length is 15 residues. Germline loops: CDR1 LGHNA, CDR2 YSLEER.

The chain employs TRBV19 and TRBJ2-3; 8 bases match TRBD1. CDR1 and CDR2 (germline): LNHDA, SQIVND (reference sequence). The CDR3 totals 17 residues. V lost 5 bases and J lost 4; bases outside the gene matches: 14. The CDR3 DNA reads as TGTGCCAGTAGTCCTCTTTATCTAGGACAGGGCGCAGATACGCAGTATTTT. Translation gives CASSPLYLGQGADTQYF.

The rearrangement uses TRBV12-3 or TRBV12-4 and TRBJ1-2; the match to TRBD1 covers 7 bases. V shed 3 bases and J 4 bases; nucleotides not matched to a gene: 5. The CDR3 is 14 amino acids. The CDR3, as DNA: TGTGCCAGCAGTTTTGGGACAGAGGGCTATGGCTACACCTTC. The encoded protein is CASSFGTEGYGYTF.

In this sample, this clonotype turned up once. One end of the junction fails to match germline, which may point to a read error. The V gene is TRBV5-1, the J gene TRBJ2-2; 7 nucleotides agree with TRBD2. The CDR3 contains 16 residues. From germline, CDR1 is SGHRS and CDR2 YFSETQ. CDR3 sequence reads: CASSPYGGDYTGELCF. The CDR3 DNA reads TGCGCCAGCAGTCCCTATGGCGGGGACTACACCGGGGAGCTGTGTTTT.

The rearrangement links TRBV21-1 to TRBJ1-3. TRBV21-1 has pseudogene status. CDR3 length: 12 amino acids. The CDR3 DNA follows: TGTGCCAGCAGCAGCGGGTGGAACACCATATATTTT. It is translated as CASSSGWNTIYF.

This clonotype was seen more than once but under ten times. The chain has TRBV4-3 and TRBJ1-2; D is undetermined. This CDR3 spans 16 amino acids. V was cut by 0 bases and J by 3 bases, with 14 bases left in between. CDR1 LGHNA and CDR2 YSLEER come from the germline V gene. In DNA, the CDR3 is TGCGCCAGCAGCCAAGAAACCAGTCGGCAGTACTATGGCTACACCTTC. It specifies CASSQETSRQYYGYTF.

The chain has TRBV6-5 and TRBJ1-6; TRBD1 aligns across 9 bases. The CDR3 length is 15 residues. The germline V gene encodes CDR1 MNHEY and CDR2 SVGAGI. With 3 bases clipped from V and 10 bases from J, the junction kept 7 bases outside the gene matches. CDR3 sequence: CASSYTDRGHSPLHF. CDR3 coding DNA: TGTGCCAGCAGTTATACGGACAGGGGCCACTCACCCCTCCACTTT.